Presented here are 25 T cell receptor beta chains from one specimen sequenced in a study of blood T cell repertoires in COVID-19. The method was immunoSEQ multiplex PCR; TCRdb's version includes in-frame clones alone and lacks a portion of them. The sample has approximately 90,000 clones, approximately 84% seen once. The sample taken for sequencing was peripheral blood. These receptors were collected from a man between 70 and 80 years old with COVID-19, enrolled during active disease.

V is TRBV5-1 and J is TRBJ2-3; 8 nucleotides line up with TRBD2. V gave up 4 bases and J gave up 2 bases; unmatched junction bases: 9. The CDR3 loop spans 16 amino acids. Germline assignment: CDR1 SGHRS and CDR2 YFSETQ. The CDR3 sequence is CASSPLLAAITDTQYF. The CDR3 DNA is TGCGCCAGCAGCCCCCTACTAGCGGCCATCACAGATACGCAGTATTTT.

This rearrangement joins TRBV5-1 to TRBJ2-1; 7 nucleotides agree with TRBD1. Germline lookup yields CDR1 SGHRS and CDR2 YFSETQ. The CDR3 loop spans 15 amino acids. Germline trimming cut 0 bases from V and 3 bases from J; bases unmatched to any gene: 3. DNA of the CDR3: TGCGCCAGCAGCTTGGGGGCAGGGGGCTACAATGAGCAGTTCTTC. As protein: CASSLGAGGYNEQFF.

Notes on this clone: With a much larger clone just one base away, this may be a read error. This specimen includes other DNA sequences encoding the same CDR3. The chain joins TRBV18 to TRBJ1-1; perhaps TRBD1 as D (5 bases). Germline V gives CDR1 KGHSH, CDR2 LQKENI. This CDR3 has 13 residues. The CDR3 loop reads CASSLGQNTEAFF. The DNA of the CDR3 is TGTGCCAGCTCATTGGGGCAGAACACTGAGGCTTTCTTT.

Here the CDR3 reads CASSRRRDSNQPQHF. As DNA, the CDR3 is TGTGCCAGCTCACGACGGAGAGATAGCAATCAGCCCCAGCATTTT. V usage is TRBV18 and J usage is TRBJ1-5, with D unresolved. The CDR3 is 15 residues long. Looked up from germline, CDR1 is KGHSH and CDR2 is LQKENI. The ends were cut back, 4 bases at V and 0 bases at J, with 10 bases in the middle.

The CDR3: CASSFTSGSFGEQYF. For the CDR3, the DNA is TGTGCCAGCAGTTTTACTAGCGGGAGCTTCGGCGAGCAGTACTTC. The J gene is TRBJ2-7, the V gene TRBV2, with TRBD2 identical over 11 bases. Germline CDR1 reads SNHLY; CDR2 reads FYNNEI. The V gene end was trimmed by 5 bases and the J gene end by 6 bases; junction bases not matched to a gene: 9. The CDR3 contains 15 residues.

The genes are TRBV11-2 and TRBJ1-2, with 10 bases that match TRBD1. CDR1 and CDR2 (germline): SGHAT, FQNNGV. With 5 bases clipped from V and 7 bases from J, the junction kept 13 bases outside the gene matches. The CDR3 is made up of 16 amino acids. CDR3 bases: TGTGCCAGCAGCCCTCCCCCGACAGGGGGCTCGTTTGGCTACACCTTC. It encodes CASSPPPTGGSFGYTF.

V is TRBV30 and J is TRBJ2-7, with D possibly matching TRBD1 (6 bases). The germline gives CDR1 GTSNPN, CDR2 SVGIG (reference sequence). V lost 0 bases, J lost 5 bases, and 11 bases lay in between. CDR3 length: 13 amino acids. DNA for the CDR3: TGTGCCTGGAGTGTAATAGGGGGAGACGAGCAGTACTTC. This gives the protein CAWSVIGGDEQYF. Supplemented by reference TRBV30 and TRBJ2-7, the full variable domain reads SQTIHQWPATLVQPVGSPLSLECTVEGTSNPNLYWYRQAAGRGLQLLFYSVGIGQISSEVPQNLSASRPQDRQFILSSKKLLLSDSGFYLCAWSVIGGDEQYFGPGTRLTVT.

V gene TRBV7-9 combines with J gene TRBJ1-5; 9 bases align to TRBD1. CDR1 is SEHNR and CDR2 is FQNEAQ in the germline V gene (reference sequence). V lost 4 bases and J lost 7; bases outside the gene matches: 8. The CDR3 runs 15 residues. The DNA for the CDR3 is TGTGCCAGCAGCTCCACGGACAGGGGTGGCCAGCCCCAGCATTTT. Its translation is CASSSTDRGGQPQHF.

This clone was seen once. The chain employs TRBV5-6 and TRBJ2-5, with D hard to call. There are 15 residues in the CDR3. Trimming left V 1 base short and J 2 bases short, with 12 bases between. Germline V gene sequence: CDR1 SGHDT, CDR2 YYEEEE. The CDR3 reads CASSLFSQFQETQYF. DNA of the CDR3: TGTGCCAGCAGCTTGTTTTCACAGTTTCAAGAGACCCAGTACTTC.

The V and J genes are TRBV9 and TRBJ2-1; 13 nucleotides agree with TRBD2. V lost 0 bases and J lost 12; bases outside the gene matches: 9. This CDR3 has 16 amino acids. Germline loops: CDR1 SGDLS, CDR2 YYNGEE. The CDR3 reads CASSVAWTSGRDGQFF. The CDR3 DNA is TGTGCCAGCAGCGTAGCCTGGACTAGCGGGAGAGACGGGCAGTTCTTC.

The gene calls are TRBV5-1 and TRBJ2-1; TRBD2 aligns across 10 bases. The trim removed 4 bases at V and 2 bases at J, leaving 3 bases unmatched. Germline V gene lookup returns CDR1 SGHRS and CDR2 YFSETQ. The CDR3 totals 15 residues. The CDR3 loop reads CASSALAGAYNEQFF. The DNA of the CDR3 is TGCGCCAGCAGCGCTCTAGCGGGAGCCTACAATGAGCAGTTCTTC.

The rearrangement links TRBV6-5 to TRBJ2-3, with a weak D call TRBD1 (5 bases). CDR3 size: 14 residues. V was shortened by 4 bases and J by 9 bases, with 17 bases between the two germline ends. Germline loops: CDR1 MNHEY, CDR2 SVGAGI. CDR3 sequence (DNA): TGTGCCAGCAGTTCCCGGCAGGGTAAAACGACGCAGTATTTT. Amino acids: CASSSRQGKTTQYF.

This chain connects TRBV11-2 to TRBJ2-1; 11 bases match TRBD2. The length of the CDR3 is 12 residues. Germline trimming cut 6 bases from V and 13 bases from J; bases unmatched to any gene: 5. Per germline, CDR1 SGHAT and CDR2 FQNNGV. CDR3: CASRATSGRQFF. The DNA of the CDR3 is TGTGCCAGCAGAGCCACTAGCGGGAGACAGTTCTTC.

This clone was detected only a few times. The chain links TRBV5-4 to TRBJ1-2, with D perhaps TRBD1 (5 bases). Trimming shortened V by 2 bases and J by 8 bases, and 19 bases separated the two germline ends. CDR3 size: 15 residues. Germline assignment: CDR1 SGHNT and CDR2 YYREEE (reference sequence). CDR3 sequence (DNA): TGTGCCAGCAGCTTCAGGGCAGCGGGCCTTCCGGGCTACACCTTC. Protein: CASSFRAAGLPGYTF.

V usage is TRBV7-9 and J usage is TRBJ2-7, with D uncertain. This CDR3 is 14 amino acids long. V dropped 0 bases and J dropped 4 bases, with 10 bases sitting between them. CDR1 SEHNR and CDR2 FQNEAQ come from the germline V gene (reference sequence). CDR3: CASSLASWRYEQYF. The CDR3 region has the DNA TGTGCCAGCAGCTTAGCCTCCTGGAGATACGAGCAGTACTTC. Full variable domain (remainder filled in from reference TRBV7-9 and TRBJ2-7): DTGVSQNPRHKITKRGQNVTFRCDPISEHNRLYWYRQTLGQGPEFLTYFQNEAQLEKSRLLSDRFSAERPKGSFSTLEIQRTEQGDSAMYLCASSLASWRYEQYFGPGTRLTVT.

The chain joins TRBV27 to TRBJ2-1; TRBD2 matches 9 bases. Per germline, CDR1 MNHEY and CDR2 SMNVEV (reference sequence). The CDR3 runs to 14 residues. The J segment lost 8 bases and the V segment lost 5 bases, leaving 7 bases of the junction unmatched. Here the CDR3 reads CASSPSGRRDEQFF. The DNA of the CDR3 is TGTGCCAGCAGTCCGAGCGGGAGGCGAGATGAGCAGTTCTTC.

The DNA of the CDR3 is TGTGCCAGCAGCCCCTTACGGGAAGCCTATGGCTACACCTTC. The encoded protein is CASSPLREAYGYTF. The chain couples TRBV7-2 to TRBJ1-2; D not certain. Between the trimmed V and J ends, which lost 5 bases and 4 bases, there was a span of 14 bases. The CDR3 has 14 amino acids. Germline lookup yields CDR1 SGHTA and CDR2 FQGNSA.

The sample holds many counts of this clone. The chain combines TRBV19 with TRBJ1-2, with 9 positions matching TRBD1. The CDR3 runs to 15 residues. Trimming at V came to 4 bases and at J to 4 bases, leaving 7 bases not matched to a gene. Germline CDR1 is LNHDA and CDR2 is SQIVND (reference sequence). The CDR3 is CASSRATGGSYGYTF. In DNA form, the CDR3 reads TGTGCCAGTAGTAGGGCAACAGGGGGCAGCTATGGCTACACCTTC.

The chain carries TRBV4-2 and TRBJ1-2; TRBD1 agrees at 7 bases. The V gene end was trimmed by 1 base and the J gene end by 3 bases; junction bases not matched to a gene: 5. The CDR3 sequence is 15 residues long. Germline CDR1 reads LGHNA; CDR2 reads YNFKEQ. The CDR3 loop reads CASSQGQGFDYGYTF. CDR3 nucleotides: TGTGCCAGCAGCCAAGGACAGGGATTCGACTATGGCTACACCTTC.

The chain uses TRBV7-2 and TRBJ2-1, with 10 bases that match TRBD2. The CDR3 is 18 amino acids. Germline CDR1 reads SGHTA; CDR2 reads FQGNSA. Losses at the gene ends were 1 base for V and 4 bases for J; bases not matched to a gene: 10. CDR3: CASSLVLAGAVGYNEQFF. In DNA, the CDR3 is TGTGCCAGCAGCTTAGTGCTAGCGGGAGCGGTTGGTTACAATGAGCAGTTCTTC. Looking up the rest from reference TRBV7-2 and TRBJ2-1 gives the full variable domain: GAGVSQSPSNKVTEKGKDVELRCDPISGHTALYWYRQSLGQGLEFLIYFQGNSAPDKSGLPSDRFSAERTGGSVSTLTIQRTQQEDSAVYLCASSLVLAGAVGYNEQFFGPGTRLTVL.

Comment on this clone: This sample includes further DNA sequences coding for the same CDR3. Here the CDR3 reads CAWSVRGNTIYF. CDR3 nucleotide sequence: TGTGCCTGGAGTGTACGAGGGAACACCATATATTTT. V is TRBV30 and J is TRBJ1-3; D gene uncertain. The V end was cut by 0 bases, the J end by 7 bases, with 7 bases between. CDR1 GTSNPN and CDR2 SVGIG come from the germline V gene (reference sequence). This CDR3 is 12 amino acids long. Complete variable domain (other parts from reference TRBV30 and TRBJ1-3): SQTIHQWPATLVQPVGSPLSLECTVEGTSNPNLYWYRQAAGRGLQLLFYSVGIGQISSEVPQNLSASRPQDRQFILSSKKLLLSDSGFYLCAWSVRGNTIYFGEGSWLTVV.

The genes are TRBV5-1 and TRBJ2-3; 7 nucleotides align to TRBD2. Germline V gene data show CDR1 as SGHRS and CDR2 as YFSETQ. V trimming: 1 base; J trimming: 2 bases; junction bases outside the gene matches: 10. The CDR3 length is 17 residues. CDR3 region: CASSLQAGEGFTDTQYF. CDR3 nucleotides: TGCGCCAGCAGCTTGCAGGCGGGAGAGGGGTTCACAGATACGCAGTATTTT.

This sequence joins TRBV2 and TRBJ1-2; possible D gene TRBD1, 6 bases. Per germline, CDR1 SNHLY and CDR2 FYNNEI. Trimming shortened V by 6 bases and J by 4 bases, and 9 bases separated the two germline ends. The CDR3 is 12 residues long. DNA of the CDR3: TGTGCCAGCAGCGAACAGGGCTATGGCTACACCTTC. Its protein product is CASSEQGYGYTF. The variable domain in full, with the rest retrieved from reference TRBV2 and TRBJ1-2, is EPEVTQTPSHQVTQMGQEVILRCVPISNHLYFYWYRQILGQKVEFLVSFYNNEISEKSEIFDDQFSVERPDGSNFTLKIRSTKLEDSAMYFCASSEQGYGYTFGSGTRLTVV.

This clone appeared a single time. The chain is built from TRBV7-9 and TRBJ2-7, with a weak D call TRBD1 (6 bases). The CDR3 consists of 13 residues. Germline lookup yields CDR1 SEHNR and CDR2 FQNEAQ (reference sequence). The ends were cut back, 5 bases at V and 3 bases at J, with 11 bases in the middle. CDR3 sequence reads: CASSPGHNYEQYF. The CDR3 DNA sequence: TGTGCCAGCAGCCCGGGACACAACTACGAGCAGTACTTC.

The chain is built from TRBV7-2 and TRBJ1-2; D possibly corresponds to TRBD1 (6 bases). This CDR3 has 14 amino acids. Germline CDR1 reads SGHTA; CDR2 reads FQGNSA. V was trimmed by 5 bases and J by 4 bases, leaving 14 bases between them. CDR3 protein: CASSPLQQGYGYTF. CDR3 coding DNA: TGTGCCAGCAGCCCACTACAACAGGGCTATGGCTACACCTTC.